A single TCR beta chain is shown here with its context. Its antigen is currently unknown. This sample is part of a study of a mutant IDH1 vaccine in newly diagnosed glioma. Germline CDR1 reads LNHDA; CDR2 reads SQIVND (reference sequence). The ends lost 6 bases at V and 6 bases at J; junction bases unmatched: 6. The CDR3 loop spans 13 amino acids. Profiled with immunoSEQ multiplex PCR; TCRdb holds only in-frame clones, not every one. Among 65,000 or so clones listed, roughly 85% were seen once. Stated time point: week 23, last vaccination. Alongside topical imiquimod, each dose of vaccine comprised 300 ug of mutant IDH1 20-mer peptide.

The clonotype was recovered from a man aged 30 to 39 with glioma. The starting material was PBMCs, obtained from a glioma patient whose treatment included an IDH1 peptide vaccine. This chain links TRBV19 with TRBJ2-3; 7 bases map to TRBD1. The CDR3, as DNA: TGTGCCAGTAGAAGGGGGCAGGGGGATACGCAGTATTTT. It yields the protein CASRRGQGDTQYF.